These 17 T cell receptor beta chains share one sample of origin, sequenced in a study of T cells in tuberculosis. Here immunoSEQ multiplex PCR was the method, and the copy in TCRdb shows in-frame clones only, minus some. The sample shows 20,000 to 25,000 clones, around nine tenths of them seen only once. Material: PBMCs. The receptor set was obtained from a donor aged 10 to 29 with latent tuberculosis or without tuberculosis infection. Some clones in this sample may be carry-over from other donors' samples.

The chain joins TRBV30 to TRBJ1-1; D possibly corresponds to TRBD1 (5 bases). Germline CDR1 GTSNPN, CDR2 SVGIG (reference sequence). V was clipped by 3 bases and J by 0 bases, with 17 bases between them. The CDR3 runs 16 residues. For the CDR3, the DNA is TGTGCCTGGAGCCGGAATAGGGGTCCCATGAACACTGAAGCTTTCTTT. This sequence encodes CAWSRNRGPMNTEAFF.

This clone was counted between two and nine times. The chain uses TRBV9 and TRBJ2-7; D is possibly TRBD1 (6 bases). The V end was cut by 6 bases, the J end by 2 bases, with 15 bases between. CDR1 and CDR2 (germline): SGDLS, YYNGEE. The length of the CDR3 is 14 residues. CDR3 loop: CASNPGQLTYEQYF. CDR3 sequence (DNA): TGTGCCAGCAACCCAGGACAGTTGACCTACGAGCAGTACTTC.

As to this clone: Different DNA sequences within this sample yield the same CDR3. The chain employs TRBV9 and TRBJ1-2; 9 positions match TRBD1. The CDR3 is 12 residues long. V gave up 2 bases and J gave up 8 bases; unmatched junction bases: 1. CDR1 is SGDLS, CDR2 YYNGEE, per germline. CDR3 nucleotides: TGTGCCAGCAGCGTGACAGGGGGAGGCTACACCTTC. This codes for CASSVTGGGYTF.

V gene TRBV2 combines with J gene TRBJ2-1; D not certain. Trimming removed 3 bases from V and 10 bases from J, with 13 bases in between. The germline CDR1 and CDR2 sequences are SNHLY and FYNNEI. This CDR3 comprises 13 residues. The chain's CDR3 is CASSESPLGEQFF. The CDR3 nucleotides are TGTGCCAGCAGTGAGTCCCCCCTCGGGGAGCAGTTCTTC. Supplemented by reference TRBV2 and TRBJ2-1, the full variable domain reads EPEVTQTPSHQVTQMGQEVILRCVPISNHLYFYWYRQILGQKVEFLVSFYNNEISEKSEIFDDQFSVERPDGSNFTLKIRSTKLEDSAMYFCASSESPLGEQFFGPGTRLTVL.

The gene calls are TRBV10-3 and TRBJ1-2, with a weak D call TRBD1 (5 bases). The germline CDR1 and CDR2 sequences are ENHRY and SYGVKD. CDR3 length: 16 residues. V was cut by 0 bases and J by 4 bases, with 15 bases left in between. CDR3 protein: CAISESTGRASYGYTF. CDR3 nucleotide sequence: TGTGCCATCAGTGAGTCAACTGGCAGGGCCTCCTATGGCTACACCTTC.

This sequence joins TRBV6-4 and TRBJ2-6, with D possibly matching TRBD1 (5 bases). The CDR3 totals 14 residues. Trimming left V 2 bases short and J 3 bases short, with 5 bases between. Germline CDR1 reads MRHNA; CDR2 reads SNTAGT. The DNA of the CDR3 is TGTGCCAGCAGTGACAGGGGTGGGGCCAACGTCCTGACTTTC. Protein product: CASSDRGGANVLTF.

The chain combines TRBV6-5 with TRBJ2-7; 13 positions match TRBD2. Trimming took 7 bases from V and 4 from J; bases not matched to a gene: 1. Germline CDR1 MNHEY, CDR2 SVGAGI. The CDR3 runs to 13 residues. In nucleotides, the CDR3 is TGTGCCAGCAAGACTAGCGGGAGGTACGAGCAGTACTTC. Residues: CASKTSGRYEQYF.

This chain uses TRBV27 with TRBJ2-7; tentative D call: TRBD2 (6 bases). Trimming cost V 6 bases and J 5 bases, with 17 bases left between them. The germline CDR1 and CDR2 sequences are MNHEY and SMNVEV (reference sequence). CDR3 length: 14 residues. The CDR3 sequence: CASSPRLGSDEQYF. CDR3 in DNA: TGTGCCAGCAGCCCCCGACTAGGATCAGACGAGCAGTACTTC.

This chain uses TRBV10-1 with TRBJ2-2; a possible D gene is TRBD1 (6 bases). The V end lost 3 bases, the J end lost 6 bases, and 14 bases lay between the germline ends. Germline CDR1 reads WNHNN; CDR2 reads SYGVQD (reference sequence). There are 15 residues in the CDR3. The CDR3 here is CASSELGAAPGELFF. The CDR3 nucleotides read TGCGCCAGCAGTGAATTGGGGGCCGCTCCCGGGGAGCTGTTTTTT.

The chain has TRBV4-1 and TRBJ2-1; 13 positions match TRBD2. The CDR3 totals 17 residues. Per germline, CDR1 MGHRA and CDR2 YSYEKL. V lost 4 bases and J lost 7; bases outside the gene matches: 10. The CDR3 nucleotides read TGCGCCAGCAGCCCAGAACGACTAGCGGGGGGTCGGAATGAGCAGTTCTTC. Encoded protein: CASSPERLAGGRNEQFF.

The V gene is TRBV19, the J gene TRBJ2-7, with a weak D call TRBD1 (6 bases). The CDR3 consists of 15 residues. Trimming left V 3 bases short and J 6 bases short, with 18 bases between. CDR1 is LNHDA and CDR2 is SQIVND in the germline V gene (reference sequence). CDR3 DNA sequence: TGTGCCAGTAGTATGTACGATAACAGGGTGTCCGAGCAGTACTTC. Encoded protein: CASSMYDNRVSEQYF. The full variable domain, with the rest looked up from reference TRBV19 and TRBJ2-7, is DGGITQSPKYLFRKEGQNVTLSCEQNLNHDAMYWYRQDPGQGLRLIYYSQIVNDFQKGDIAEGYSVSREKKESFPLTVTSAQKNPTAFYLCASSMYDNRVSEQYFGPGTRLTVT.

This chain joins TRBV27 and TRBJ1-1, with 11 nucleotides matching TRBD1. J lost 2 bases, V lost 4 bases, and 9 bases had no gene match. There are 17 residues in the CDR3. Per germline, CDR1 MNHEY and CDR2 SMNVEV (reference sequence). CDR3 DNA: TGTGCCAGCAGTTCATCCGGGACAGGGGGGGGAAACACTGAAGCTTTCTTT. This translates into CASSSSGTGGGNTEAFF.

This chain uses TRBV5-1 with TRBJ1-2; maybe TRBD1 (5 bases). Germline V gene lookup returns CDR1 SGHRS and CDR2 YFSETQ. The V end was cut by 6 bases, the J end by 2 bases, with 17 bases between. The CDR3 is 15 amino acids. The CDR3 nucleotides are TGCGCCAGCACCCTGGTCAGGGATACGAACTATGGCTACACCTTC. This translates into CASTLVRDTNYGYTF.

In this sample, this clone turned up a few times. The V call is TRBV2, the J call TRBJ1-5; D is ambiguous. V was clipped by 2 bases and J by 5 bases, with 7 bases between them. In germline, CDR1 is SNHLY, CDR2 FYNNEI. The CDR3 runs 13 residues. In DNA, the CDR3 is TGTGCCAGCAGTGAAACTTTCGATCAGCCCCAGCATTTT. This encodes CASSETFDQPQHF.

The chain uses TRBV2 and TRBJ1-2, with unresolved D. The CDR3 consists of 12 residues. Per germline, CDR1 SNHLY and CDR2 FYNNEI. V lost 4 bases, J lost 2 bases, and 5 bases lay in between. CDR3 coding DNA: TGTGCCAGCAGTGGGGAGAACTATGGCTACACCTTC. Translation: CASSGENYGYTF.

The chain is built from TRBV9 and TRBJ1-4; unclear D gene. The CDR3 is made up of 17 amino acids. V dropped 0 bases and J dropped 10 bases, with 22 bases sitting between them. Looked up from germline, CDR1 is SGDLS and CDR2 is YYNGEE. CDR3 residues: CASSVATSAAGEGKLFF. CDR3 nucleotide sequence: TGTGCCAGCAGCGTAGCTACTTCTGCGGCTGGGGAGGGAAAACTGTTTTTT.

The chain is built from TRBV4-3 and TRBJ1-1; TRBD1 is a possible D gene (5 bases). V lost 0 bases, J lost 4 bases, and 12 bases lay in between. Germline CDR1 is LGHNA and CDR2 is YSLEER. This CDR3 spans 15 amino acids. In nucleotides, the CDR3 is TGCGCCAGCAGCCAAGATTGGACAATTTCCACTGAAGCTTTCTTT. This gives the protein CASSQDWTISTEAFF.